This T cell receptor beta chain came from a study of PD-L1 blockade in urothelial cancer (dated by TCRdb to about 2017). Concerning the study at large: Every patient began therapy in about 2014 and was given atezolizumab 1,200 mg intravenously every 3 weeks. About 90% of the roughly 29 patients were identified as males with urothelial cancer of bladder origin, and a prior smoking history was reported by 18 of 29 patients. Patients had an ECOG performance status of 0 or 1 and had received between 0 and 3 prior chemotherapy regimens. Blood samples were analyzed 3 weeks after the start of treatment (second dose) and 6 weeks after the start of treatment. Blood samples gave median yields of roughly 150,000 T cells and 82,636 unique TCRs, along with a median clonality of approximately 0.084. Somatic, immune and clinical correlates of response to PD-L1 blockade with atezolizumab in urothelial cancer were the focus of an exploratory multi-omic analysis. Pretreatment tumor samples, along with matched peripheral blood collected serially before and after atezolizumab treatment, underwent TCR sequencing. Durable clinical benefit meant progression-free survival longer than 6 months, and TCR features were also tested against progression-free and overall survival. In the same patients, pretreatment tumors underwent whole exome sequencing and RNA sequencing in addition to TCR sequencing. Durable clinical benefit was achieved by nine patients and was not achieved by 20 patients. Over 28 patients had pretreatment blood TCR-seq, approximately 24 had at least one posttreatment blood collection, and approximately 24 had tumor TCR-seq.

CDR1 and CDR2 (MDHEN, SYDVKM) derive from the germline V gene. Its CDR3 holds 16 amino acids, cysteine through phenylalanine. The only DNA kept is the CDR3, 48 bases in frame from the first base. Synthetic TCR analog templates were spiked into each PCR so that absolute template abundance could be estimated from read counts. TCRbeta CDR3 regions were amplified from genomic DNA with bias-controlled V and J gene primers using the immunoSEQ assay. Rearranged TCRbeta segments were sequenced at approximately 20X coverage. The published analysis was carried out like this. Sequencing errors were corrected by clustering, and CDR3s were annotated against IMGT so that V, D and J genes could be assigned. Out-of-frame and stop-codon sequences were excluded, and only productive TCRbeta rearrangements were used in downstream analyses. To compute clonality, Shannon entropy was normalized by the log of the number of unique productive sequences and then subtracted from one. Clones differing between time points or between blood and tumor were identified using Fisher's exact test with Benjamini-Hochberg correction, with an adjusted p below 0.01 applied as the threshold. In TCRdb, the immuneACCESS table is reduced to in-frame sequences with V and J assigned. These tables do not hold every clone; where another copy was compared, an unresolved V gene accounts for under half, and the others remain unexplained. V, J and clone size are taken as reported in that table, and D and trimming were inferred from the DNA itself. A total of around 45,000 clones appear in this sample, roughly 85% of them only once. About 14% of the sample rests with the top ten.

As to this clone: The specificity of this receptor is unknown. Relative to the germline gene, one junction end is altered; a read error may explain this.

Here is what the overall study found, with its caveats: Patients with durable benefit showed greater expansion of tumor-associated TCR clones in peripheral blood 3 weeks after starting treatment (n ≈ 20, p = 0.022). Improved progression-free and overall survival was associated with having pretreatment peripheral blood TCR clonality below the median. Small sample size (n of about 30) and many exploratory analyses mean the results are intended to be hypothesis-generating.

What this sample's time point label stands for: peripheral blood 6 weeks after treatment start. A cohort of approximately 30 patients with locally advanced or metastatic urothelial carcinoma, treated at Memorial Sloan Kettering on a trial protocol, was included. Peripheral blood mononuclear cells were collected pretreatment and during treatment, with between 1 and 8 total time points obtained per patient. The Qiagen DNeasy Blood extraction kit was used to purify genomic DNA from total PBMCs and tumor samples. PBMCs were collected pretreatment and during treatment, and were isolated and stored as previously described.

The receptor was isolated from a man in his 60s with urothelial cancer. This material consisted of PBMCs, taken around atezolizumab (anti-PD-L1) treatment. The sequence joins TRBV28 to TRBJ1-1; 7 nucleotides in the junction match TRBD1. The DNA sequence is TGTGCCAGCAAGCGGCCTGGGACAGCCGTGAACTCTGAAGCTTTCTTT. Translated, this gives CASKRPGTAVNSEAFF.